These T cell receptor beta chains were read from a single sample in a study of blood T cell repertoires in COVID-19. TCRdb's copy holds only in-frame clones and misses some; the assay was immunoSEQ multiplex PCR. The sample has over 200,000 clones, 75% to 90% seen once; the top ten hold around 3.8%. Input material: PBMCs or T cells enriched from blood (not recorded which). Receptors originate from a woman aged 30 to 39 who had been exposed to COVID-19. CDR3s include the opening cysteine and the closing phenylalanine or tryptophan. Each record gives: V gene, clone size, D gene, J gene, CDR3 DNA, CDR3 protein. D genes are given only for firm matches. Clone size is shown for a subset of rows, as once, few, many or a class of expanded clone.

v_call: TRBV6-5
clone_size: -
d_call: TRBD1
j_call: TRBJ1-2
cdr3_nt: TGTGCCAGCAGTTACCGGGACAGGGTTGTTGGTGGCTACACCTTC
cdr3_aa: CASSYRDRVVGGYTF

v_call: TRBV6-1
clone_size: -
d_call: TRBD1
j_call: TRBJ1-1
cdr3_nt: TGTGCCAGCAGTGAAGCAGGGGGCTTCGTTGTGAACACTGAAGCTTTCTTT
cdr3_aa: CASSEAGGFVVNTEAFF

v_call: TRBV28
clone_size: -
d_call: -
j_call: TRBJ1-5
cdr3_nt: TGTGCCAGCAGTTTGTGGGGGGGGCGAATGAGAAATCAGCCCCAGCATTTT
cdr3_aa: CASSLWGGRMRNQPQHF

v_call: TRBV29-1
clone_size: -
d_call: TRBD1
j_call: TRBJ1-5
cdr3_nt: TGCAGCGTTGCAGGTGCTAGGGACAGTGAGAGCAATCAGCCCCAGCATTTT
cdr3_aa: CSVAGARDSESNQPQHF

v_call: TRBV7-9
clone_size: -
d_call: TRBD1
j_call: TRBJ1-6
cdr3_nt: TGTGCCAGCAGCTTAGCGGGGGGACAGGGTGGTTCACCCCTCCACTTT
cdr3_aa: CASSLAGGQGGSPLHF

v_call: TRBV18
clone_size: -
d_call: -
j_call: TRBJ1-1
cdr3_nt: TGTGCCAGCTCCCCCCGGGCCCGGGGATCGGACACTGAAGCTTTCTTT
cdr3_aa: CASSPRARGSDTEAFF

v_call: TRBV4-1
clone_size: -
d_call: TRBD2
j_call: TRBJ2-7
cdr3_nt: TGCGCCAGCAGCCAAGGGACTAGCGGGAGGGGGTACGAGCAGTACTTC
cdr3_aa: CASSQGTSGRGYEQYF

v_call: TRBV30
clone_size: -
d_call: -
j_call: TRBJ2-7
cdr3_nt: TGTGCCTGGAGTCTTAGGGCGGGCCTTTCCTACGAGCAGTACTTC
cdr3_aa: CAWSLRAGLSYEQYF

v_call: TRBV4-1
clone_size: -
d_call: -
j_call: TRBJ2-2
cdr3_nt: TGCGCCAGCAGCCAAGATCTCGGAGGGTACGGGGAGCTGTTTTTT
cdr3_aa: CASSQDLGGYGELFF

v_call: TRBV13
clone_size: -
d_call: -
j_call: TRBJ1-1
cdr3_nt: TGTGCCAGCAGCTTTAGCACTGAAGCTTTCTTT
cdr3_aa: CASSFSTEAFF

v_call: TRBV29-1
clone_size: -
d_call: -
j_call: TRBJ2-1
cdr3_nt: TGCAGCGTTGAAGGCCCAGGGGCTATTGATGAGCAGTTCTTC
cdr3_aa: CSVEGPGAIDEQFF

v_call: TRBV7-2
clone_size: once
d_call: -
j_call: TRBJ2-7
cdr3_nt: TGTGCCAGCAGCTTAGAGGGGGGGGAGTACGAGCAGTACTTC
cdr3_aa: CASSLEGGEYEQYF

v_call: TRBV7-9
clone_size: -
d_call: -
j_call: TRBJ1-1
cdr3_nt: TGTGCCAGCAGCCCCCCTTTTTTTGCGGCTGAAGCTTTCTTT
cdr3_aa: CASSPPFFAAEAFF

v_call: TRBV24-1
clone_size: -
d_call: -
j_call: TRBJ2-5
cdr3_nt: TGTGCCACCAGTGTGGGCCCTGGGGAGACCCAGTACTTC
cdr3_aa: CATSVGPGETQYF

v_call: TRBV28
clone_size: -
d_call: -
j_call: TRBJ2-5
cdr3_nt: TGTGCCAGCAGTTTAACGCGAGGCCGAGAGACCCAGTACTTC
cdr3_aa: CASSLTRGRETQYF

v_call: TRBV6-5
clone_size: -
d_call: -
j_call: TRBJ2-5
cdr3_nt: TGTGCCAGCGACTACAGGGTGGAGACCCAGTACTTC
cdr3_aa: CASDYRVETQYF

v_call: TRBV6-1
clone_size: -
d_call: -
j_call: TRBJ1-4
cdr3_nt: TGTGCCAGCAGTGAGGCGGCGAGCGGGGGTGAAAAACTGTTTTTT
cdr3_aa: CASSEAASGGEKLFF

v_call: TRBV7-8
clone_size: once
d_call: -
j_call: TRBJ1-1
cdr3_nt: TGTGCCAGCAGTCCCCAGGGTTCAAGGAACACTGAAGCTTTCTTT
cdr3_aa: CASSPQGSRNTEAFF

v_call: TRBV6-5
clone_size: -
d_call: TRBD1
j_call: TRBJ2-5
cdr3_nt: TGTGCCAGCTCAGACAGGGGCTTAGGAGAGACCCAGTACTTC
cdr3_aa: CASSDRGLGETQYF

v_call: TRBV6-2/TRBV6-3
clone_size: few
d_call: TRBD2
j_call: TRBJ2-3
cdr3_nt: TGTGCCAGCAGTTACCCGGGGACTACCACGGGAGATACGCAGTATTTT
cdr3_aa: CASSYPGTTTGDTQYF

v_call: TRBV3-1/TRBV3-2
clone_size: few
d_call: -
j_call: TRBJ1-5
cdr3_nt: TGTGCCAGCAGCCAGGCCCCTACAGGGTCTCCCCAGCATTTT
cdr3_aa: CASSQAPTGSPQHF

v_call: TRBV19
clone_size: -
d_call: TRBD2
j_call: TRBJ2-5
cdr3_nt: TGTGCCAGTAGTAATCCGCTAGCGGGAGGGTTCCAAGAGACCCAGTACTTC
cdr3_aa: CASSNPLAGGFQETQYF

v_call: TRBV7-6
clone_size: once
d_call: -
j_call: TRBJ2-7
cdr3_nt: TGTGCCAGCAGCTCCTACAGGGCACCCACCTACGAGCAGTACTTC
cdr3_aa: CASSSYRAPTYEQYF

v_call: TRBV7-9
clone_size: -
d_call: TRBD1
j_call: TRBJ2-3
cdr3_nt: TGTGCCAGCAGTTGGGACAGGGGGCGGGCAGATACGCAGTATTTT
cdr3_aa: CASSWDRGRADTQYF

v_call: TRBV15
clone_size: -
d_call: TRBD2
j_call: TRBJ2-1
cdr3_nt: TGTGCCACCAGCAGAGATCTTCAAGCGGGAGGCTCCTACAATGAGCAGTTCTTC
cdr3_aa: CATSRDLQAGGSYNEQFF

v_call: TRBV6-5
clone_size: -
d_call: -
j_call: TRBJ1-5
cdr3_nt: TGTGCCAGCAGAAGAGAACAGCCCCAGCATTTT
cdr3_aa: CASRREQPQHF

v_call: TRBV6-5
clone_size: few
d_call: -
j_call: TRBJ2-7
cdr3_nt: TGTGCCAGCAGTTACGAAACGGGAGCCTACGAGCAGTACTTC
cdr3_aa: CASSYETGAYEQYF

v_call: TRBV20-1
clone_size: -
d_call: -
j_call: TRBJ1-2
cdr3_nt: TGCAGTGCTAGTCCGATTCCCCTTGACAGACTTTATGGCTACACCTTC
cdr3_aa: CSASPIPLDRLYGYTF

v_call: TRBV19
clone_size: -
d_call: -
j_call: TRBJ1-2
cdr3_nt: TGTGCCAGTACTCACCGACACCAAACCCCCAACTATGGCTACACCTTC
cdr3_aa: CASTHRHQTPNYGYTF

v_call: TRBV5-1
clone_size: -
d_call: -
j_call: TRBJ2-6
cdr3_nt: TGCGCCAGCAGCTTAGGACAGTACTCTGGGGCCAACGTCCTGACTTTC
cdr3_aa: CASSLGQYSGANVLTF

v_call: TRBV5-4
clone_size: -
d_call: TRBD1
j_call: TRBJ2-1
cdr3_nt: TGTGCCAGCAGCGAGGGACAGGGAGCCCTCTCCTACAATGAGCAGTTCTTC
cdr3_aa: CASSEGQGALSYNEQFF

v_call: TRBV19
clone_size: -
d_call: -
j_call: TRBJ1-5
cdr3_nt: TGTGCCAGTAGTATAGGCGGCTGGGCGGAGGGCAATCAGCCCCAGCATTTT
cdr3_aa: CASSIGGWAEGNQPQHF

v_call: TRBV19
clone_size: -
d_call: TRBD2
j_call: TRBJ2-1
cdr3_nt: TGTGCCAGTAGTGAGATAGCGGGACCCACATATGAGCAGTTCTTC
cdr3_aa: CASSEIAGPTYEQFF

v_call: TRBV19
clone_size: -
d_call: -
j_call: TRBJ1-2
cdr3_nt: TGTGCCAGTAGTATTTTGGGCGATGGCTATGGCTACACCTTC
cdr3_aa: CASSILGDGYGYTF

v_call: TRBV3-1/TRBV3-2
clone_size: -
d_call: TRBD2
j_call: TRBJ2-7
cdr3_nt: TGTGCCAGCAGCCAAGATTTAGCACTAGCGGGAGGTTACGAGCAGTACTTC
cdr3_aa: CASSQDLALAGGYEQYF

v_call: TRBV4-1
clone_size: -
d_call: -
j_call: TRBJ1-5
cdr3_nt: TGCGCCAGCAGCCACCGCGGGATCTACAATCAGCCCCAGCATTTT
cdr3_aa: CASSHRGIYNQPQHF

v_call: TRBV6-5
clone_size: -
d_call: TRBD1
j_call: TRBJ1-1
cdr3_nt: TGTGCCAGCAGTTACCCCACAGGGGGCACCACTGAAGCTTTCTTT
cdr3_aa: CASSYPTGGTTEAFF

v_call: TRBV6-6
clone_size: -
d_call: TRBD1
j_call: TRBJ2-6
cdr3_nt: TGTGCCAGCAGTCCCTGGGCGACAGGGCTAAGCTCTGGGGCCAACGTCCTGACTTTC
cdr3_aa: CASSPWATGLSSGANVLTF

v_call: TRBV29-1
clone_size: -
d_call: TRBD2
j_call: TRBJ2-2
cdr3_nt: TGCAGCGTTGCCTCAAGCGGGAGTTTTACCGGGGAGCTGTTTTTT
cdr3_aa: CSVASSGSFTGELFF

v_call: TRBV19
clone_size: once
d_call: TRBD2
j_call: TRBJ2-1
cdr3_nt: TGTGCCAGTACCCCAAAGGGACTAGCGGGTTTCAATGAGCAGTTCTTC
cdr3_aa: CASTPKGLAGFNEQFF

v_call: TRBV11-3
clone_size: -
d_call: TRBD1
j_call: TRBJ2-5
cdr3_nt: TGTGCCAGCAGCTTAGGACAGGGGGACGAGACCCAGTACTTC
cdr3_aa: CASSLGQGDETQYF

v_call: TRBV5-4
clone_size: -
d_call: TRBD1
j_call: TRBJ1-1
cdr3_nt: TGTGCCAGCAGCTTCCCCACAGGGGCGGAGACTGAAGCTTTCTTT
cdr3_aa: CASSFPTGAETEAFF

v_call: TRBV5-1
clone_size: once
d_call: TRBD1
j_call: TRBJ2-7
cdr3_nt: TGCGCCAGCAGCAACGGGACAGGGGCCGACGAGCAGTACTTC
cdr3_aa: CASSNGTGADEQYF

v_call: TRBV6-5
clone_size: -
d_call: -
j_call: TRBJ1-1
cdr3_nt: TGTGCCAGCAGCACGGGGGGAGGGGGAGCTTTCTTT
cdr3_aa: CASSTGGGGAFF

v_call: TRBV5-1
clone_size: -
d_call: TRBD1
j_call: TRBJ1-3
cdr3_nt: TGCGCCAGCAGCAACCGGGACAGGGGTGGAAACACCATATATTTT
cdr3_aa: CASSNRDRGGNTIYF

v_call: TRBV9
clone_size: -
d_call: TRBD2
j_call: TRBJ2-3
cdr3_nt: TGTGCCAGCAGCCCCGGCGGCGGGAGAGATACGCAGTATTTT
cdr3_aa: CASSPGGGRDTQYF

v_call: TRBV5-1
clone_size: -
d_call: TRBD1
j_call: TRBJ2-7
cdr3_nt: TGCGCCAGCAGCTTGGTCGACAGGGGCCACGAGCAGTACTTC
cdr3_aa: CASSLVDRGHEQYF

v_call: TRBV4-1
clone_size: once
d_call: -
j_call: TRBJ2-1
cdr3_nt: TGCGCCAGCAGCCAAGAGGGGTCCAGGGCTTTTGAGCAGTTCTTC
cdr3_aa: CASSQEGSRAFEQFF

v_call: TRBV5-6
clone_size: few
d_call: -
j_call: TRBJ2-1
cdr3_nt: TGTGCCAGCAGCTTAGCGGGTGAGCAGTTCTTC
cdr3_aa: CASSLAGEQFF

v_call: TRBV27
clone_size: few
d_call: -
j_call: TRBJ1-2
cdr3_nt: TGTGCCAGCAGTCGAGGGATTTCCTATGGCTACACCTTC
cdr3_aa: CASSRGISYGYTF